This T cell receptor beta chain was captured in a study of cytomegalovirus exposure and HLA in healthy donors. Study findings and constraints: Rarity held for most TCR sequences, but there were some public TCRs that occurred in many donors.

J was trimmed by 1 base and V by 5 bases; bases with no gene match: 4. The CDR3 extends over 14 amino acids. In germline, CDR1 is MNHEY, CDR2 SMNVEV (reference sequence). To note about this clone: Its antigen is unidentified.

PCR used 60 Vbeta primers and 13 Jbeta primers. TCRdb's copy holds only in-frame clones and misses some; the assay was immunoSEQ multiplex PCR. Of 80,000 or so clones listed, around 79% are singletons. All the people who gave samples were healthy bone marrow donors. This TCR came from a man aged 35 to 55 in good health and CMV-seronegative. The sample comprised PBMCs. V and J are TRBV27 and TRBJ2-5; 7 bases fit TRBD1. In nucleotides, the CDR3 is TGTGCCAGCAGTCCCGGGACAGCCCAAGAGACCCAGTACTTC. Translation gives CASSPGTAQETQYF.